One and the same sample provided the 25 T cell receptor beta chains below, sequenced in a study of cytomegalovirus exposure and HLA in healthy donors. PCR primers comprised 60 Vbeta and 13 Jbeta primers. TCRdb's copy holds only in-frame clones and misses some; the assay was immunoSEQ multiplex PCR. This repertoire shows 150,000 to 160,000 clones, approximately 80% found once; its top ten account for approximately 4%. Sequenced: PBMCs. The receptors stem from a woman in her forties in good health and CMV-seronegative.

In DNA form, the CDR3 reads TGTGCCAGCAGTGGAATGGCGGTGGGGGGAGATACGCAGTATTTT. It codes for CASSGMAVGGDTQYF. The V call is TRBV2, the J call TRBJ2-3, with D perhaps TRBD2 (6 bases). V lost 4 bases and J lost 5, with 16 bases in between. The CDR3 has 15 residues. Germline CDR1 and CDR2: SNHLY and FYNNEI.

The chain combines TRBV4-1 with TRBJ2-2; no reliable D call. The germline CDR1 and CDR2 sequences are MGHRA and YSYEKL. The CDR3 is 13 amino acids. V was pared by 6 bases and J by 1 base, with 6 bases between. The CDR3 protein is CASRGRNTGELFF. The CDR3 DNA sequence: TGCGCCAGCAGGGGCCGGAACACCGGGGAGCTGTTTTTT.

This clone has just a few counts. The V call is TRBV13, the J call TRBJ1-2; 7 bases match TRBD1. Germline V lookup: CDR1 PRHDT, CDR2 FYEKMQ (reference sequence). CDR3 length: 13 amino acids. J was trimmed by 4 bases and V by 5 bases; bases with no gene match: 4. CDR3 DNA: TGTGCCAGCAGCCGTGGACAGGCCTATGGCTACACCTTC. This sequence encodes CASSRGQAYGYTF.

The chain links TRBV28 to TRBJ1-3; 9 bases fit TRBD1. With 5 bases clipped from V and 3 bases from J, the junction kept 8 bases outside the gene matches. In germline, CDR1 is MDHEN, CDR2 SYDVKM. The length of the CDR3 is 16 residues. The CDR3 sequence is CASSAGTGSFGNTIYF. For the CDR3, the DNA is TGTGCCAGCAGTGCCGGGACAGGGTCTTTTGGAAACACCATATATTTT.

This chain connects TRBV10-1 to TRBJ2-7, with a possible D match to TRBD2 (6 bases). The length of the CDR3 is 15 residues. Deletions cut 8 bases from V and 0 bases from J, with 17 bases between. Germline V lookup: CDR1 WNHNN, CDR2 SYGVQD (reference sequence). As DNA, the CDR3 is TGCGCCAGCGGGGTAGCGGATTCTTTCTCCTACGAGCAGTACTTC. It yields the protein CASGVADSFSYEQYF.

The chain employs TRBV6-5 and TRBJ1-1; D uncertain. V was clipped by 0 bases and J by 2 bases, with 10 bases between them. CDR3 length equals 15 residues. The V gene's germline CDR1 is MNHEY and CDR2 SVGAGI. CDR3 bases: TGTGCCAGCAGTTACTCGTCAGGTTCAAACACTGAAGCTTTCTTT. As protein: CASSYSSGSNTEAFF.

The V gene is TRBV12-5, the J gene TRBJ1-5; maybe TRBD1 (5 bases). The CDR3 covers 16 residues. V lost 0 bases and J lost 3, with 12 bases in between. Germline CDR1 is LGHNT and CDR2 is FRNRAP. The CDR3 coding sequence is TGTGCTAGTGGTTTGGTACTCGGGACTGTCAATCAGCCCCAGCATTTT. As protein: CASGLVLGTVNQPQHF.

This clone was detected a few times. The rearrangement joins TRBV6-1 to TRBJ1-3, with D uncertain. Germline assignment: CDR1 MNHNS and CDR2 SASEGT. This CDR3 contains 16 residues. The V gene lost 2 bases and the J gene lost 0 bases, with 11 bases spanning the gap. CDR3 sequence reads: CASSEFTASSGNTIYF. CDR3 nucleotides: TGTGCCAGCAGTGAATTTACAGCCAGCTCTGGAAACACCATATATTTT.

This chain connects TRBV7-8 to TRBJ2-7, with 10 bases fitting TRBD2. Looked up from germline, CDR1 is SGHVS and CDR2 is FQNEAQ. CDR3 length equals 15 residues. The ends lost 8 bases at V and 2 bases at J; junction bases unmatched: 9. CDR3 residues: CASWALAGAPYEQYF. The CDR3 DNA follows: TGTGCCAGCTGGGCCCTAGCGGGAGCCCCCTACGAGCAGTACTTC.

The chain has TRBV29-1 and TRBJ2-5; TRBD2 agrees at 12 bases. CDR3 length: 16 amino acids. Germline V gene data show CDR1 as SQVTM and CDR2 as ANQGSEA. The trim removed 4 bases at V and 5 bases at J, leaving 11 bases unmatched. In DNA, the CDR3 is TGCAGCGTTGTACTAGCGGGGGGCCCCGTGAAGGAGACCCAGTACTTC. Protein: CSVVLAGGPVKETQYF.

This clone showed up just a few times. The V gene is TRBV6-5, the J gene TRBJ1-1; TRBD1 is a possible D gene (6 bases). The CDR3 is 14 residues long. The V gene's germline CDR1 is MNHEY and CDR2 SVGAGI. Trimming shortened V by 6 bases and J by 3 bases, and 14 bases separated the two germline ends. The CDR3 loop reads CASRPPGADTEAFF. CDR3 nucleotides: TGTGCCAGCAGACCCCCAGGGGCCGACACTGAAGCTTTCTTT.

This clone was counted between two and nine times. The J gene is TRBJ1-3, the V gene TRBV6-5; unclear D gene. This CDR3 has 13 residues. The V gene lost 4 bases and the J gene lost 0 bases, with 4 bases spanning the gap. The germline V gene encodes CDR1 MNHEY and CDR2 SVGAGI. The CDR3 reads CASSSISGNTIYF. The CDR3 DNA reads TGTGCCAGCAGTTCTATCTCTGGAAACACCATATATTTT.

This chain joins TRBV6-5 and TRBJ2-5; TRBD2 aligns across 9 bases. With the DNA end fitting TRBJ2-7 better, the J assignment may be wrong. There are 13 residues in the CDR3. Germline V gene sequence: CDR1 MNHEY, CDR2 SVGAGI. This CDR3 is CASIGSGRNEQYF. The DNA of the CDR3 is TGTGCCAGCATTGGTAGCGGGAGAAACGAGCAGTACTTC.

The chain combines TRBV20-1 with TRBJ2-5; no clear D. The germline CDR1 and CDR2 sequences are DFQATT and SNEGSKA (reference sequence). This CDR3 has 10 residues. The germline V and J ends were trimmed by 6 bases and 5 bases, with 7 bases remaining between them. DNA for the CDR3: TGCAGTGCGCGGCTTGAGACCCAGTACTTC. Translating gives CSARLETQYF.

The chain combines TRBV5-1 with TRBJ1-4; perhaps TRBD1 as D (5 bases). The CDR3 sequence is 16 residues long. Germline lookup yields CDR1 SGHRS and CDR2 YFSETQ. V dropped 0 bases and J dropped 11 bases, with 20 bases sitting between them. CDR3 region: CASSLGSLGGSNKLFF. Here the CDR3 DNA reads TGCGCCAGCAGCTTGGGCAGCTTGGGGGGTTCTAATAAACTGTTTTTT. Variable domain in full (rest from reference TRBV5-1 and TRBJ1-4): KAGVTQTPRYLIKTRGQQVTLSCSPISGHRSVSWYQQTPGQGLQFLFEYFSETQRNKGNFPGRFSGRQFSNSRSEMNVSTLELGDSALYLCASSLGSLGGSNKLFFGSGTQLSVL.

This CDR3 reads CASSKQGSYEQYF. In DNA, the CDR3 is TGTGCCAGCAGTAAACAGGGCTCCTACGAGCAGTACTTC. J is TRBJ2-7 and V is TRBV6-5, with D maybe TRBD1 (6 bases). In germline, CDR1 is MNHEY, CDR2 SVGAGI. CDR3 length: 13 residues. The V end lost 5 bases, the J end lost 0 bases, and 8 bases lay between the germline ends.

V gene TRBV5-1 combines with J gene TRBJ1-2; 8 bases fit TRBD1. The CDR3 is made up of 14 amino acids. V shed 4 bases, J shed 2 bases, and the junction held 4 bases outside the gene matches. The V gene's germline CDR1 is SGHRS and CDR2 YFSETQ. The CDR3 sequence is CASSAGQGNYGYTF. DNA for the CDR3: TGCGCCAGCAGCGCTGGACAGGGAAACTATGGCTACACCTTC.

The rearrangement links TRBV6-6 to TRBJ2-3; tentatively, D is TRBD2 (6 bases). Per germline, CDR1 MNHNY and CDR2 SVGAGI (reference sequence). The V end was cut by 2 bases, the J end by 0 bases, with 9 bases between. This CDR3 comprises 15 residues. The CDR3 here is CASSYDRGSTDTQYF. The CDR3 DNA is TGTGCCAGCAGTTACGATCGGGGGAGCACAGATACGCAGTATTTT.

This rearrangement joins TRBV4-2 to TRBJ1-3, with D hard to call. This CDR3 has 13 residues. CDR1 is LGHNA and CDR2 is YNFKEQ in the germline V gene. V lost 1 base and J lost 8, with 9 bases in between. The CDR3 nucleotides read TGTGCCAGCAGCCAAGTGAGTGAGCACACCATATATTTT. Amino acids: CASSQVSEHTIYF.

The chain is built from TRBV5-4 and TRBJ1-1, with a possible D match to TRBD1 (5 bases). Germline CDR1 reads SGHNT; CDR2 reads YYREEE (reference sequence). The V gene lost 2 bases and the J gene lost 10 bases, with 24 bases spanning the gap. The CDR3 has 16 amino acids. Here the CDR3 reads CASSFSATGPYRGAFF. The DNA of the CDR3 is TGTGCCAGCAGCTTTAGTGCCACCGGGCCCTATAGGGGAGCTTTCTTT.

V gene TRBV10-3 combines with J gene TRBJ2-3, with 12 bases aligning to TRBD2. Germline V gene sequence: CDR1 ENHRY, CDR2 SYGVKD. The CDR3 spans 16 residues. V lost 3 bases to trimming and J lost 5 bases; unmatched junction nucleotides: 6. The CDR3 region has the DNA TGTGCCATCAGTGATCCTAGCGGGGGGGCCGGAGATACGCAGTATTTT. It specifies CAISDPSGGAGDTQYF.

This clone has only a few counts. The chain combines TRBV10-1 with TRBJ1-4; D remains ambiguous. This CDR3 contains 12 residues. Germline CDR1 and CDR2: WNHNN and SYGVQD (reference sequence). V was cut by 0 bases and J by 10 bases, with 6 bases left in between. This chain's CDR3 is CASSESRRKLFF. CDR3 sequence (DNA): TGCGCCAGCAGTGAGTCCCGCAGAAAACTGTTTTTT.

In this sample, this clone turned up once. This chain connects TRBV2 to TRBJ2-7, with 9 bases that match TRBD1. In germline, CDR1 is SNHLY, CDR2 FYNNEI. Trimming at V came to 10 bases and at J to 7 bases, leaving 11 bases not matched to a gene. The CDR3 is made up of 13 amino acids. CDR3 in amino acids: CATTGQGTQEQYF. CDR3 coding DNA: TGTGCCACGACGGGACAGGGTACGCAAGAGCAGTACTTC.

V usage is TRBV7-2 and J usage is TRBJ2-7, with D possibly TRBD2 on 6 matching bases. This CDR3 region has 15 residues. The ends were cut back, 4 bases at V and 6 bases at J, with 19 bases in the middle. The germline V gene encodes CDR1 SGHTA and CDR2 FQGNSA. For the CDR3, the DNA is TGTGCCAGCAGCTCATCAGGCCCAGGGAGGAGCGAGCAGTACTTC. Amino acids: CASSSSGPGRSEQYF.

The genes are TRBV6-4 and TRBJ1-5; tentatively, D is TRBD1 (6 bases). CDR1 MRHNA and CDR2 SNTAGT come from the germline V gene. V lost 5 bases and J 4 bases, leaving 9 bases between the germline ends. The CDR3 has 13 amino acids. The CDR3 DNA follows: TGTGCCAGCAGTCCCCAGGGGAATCAGCCCCAGCATTTT. Protein: CASSPQGNQPQHF.